Listed here is a single TCR beta chain. This clone came up a few times. Its antigen is unknown. Per-base quality was not reported, and no clone a single base away is much larger than it. The sample's time point label, decoded: approximately 25 months on ibrutinib. For TCR beta library preparation, roughly 2 micrograms of genomic DNA were extracted from the cryopreserved PBMCs. Longitudinal blood samples from CLL patients receiving ibrutinib monotherapy were subjected to high-throughput TCR beta sequencing. The patients took part in an open-label, single-center phase 2 trial of ibrutinib monotherapy. This entry is derived from a study of cytotoxic CD8 clonotypes in ibrutinib-treated CLL (dated by TCRdb to the early 2020s). Looking at the study overall: In this cohort, approximately 15 patients were treatment-naive and about a dozen were relapsed/refractory, while some 18 had unmutated IGHV. Responses were partial in some 24 patients and complete in 2; after median approximately 69 months follow-up, around 14 stayed in remission and about twelve progressed. Response samples were obtained after a median of around eleven months of treatment, with a range of about 6 to 36 months. On average, each sample yielded some 250,000 productive templates and 94,082 productive rearrangements. Longitudinal samples were available for about 30% of the roughly 90 trial participants. Cryopreserved peripheral blood mononuclear cells were collected before treatment, at response, and at either disease progression or sustained remission. Every remission and progressive disease sample was obtained while ibrutinib was still being received by the patients.

Overall study outcomes, separate from this receptor: Public clonotypes were rare and either shrank or stayed stable during treatment, and the rise in clonality at ibrutinib response reflected expansion of private clonotypes. Lymph node repertoires were not examined, and the timing of sampling was not matched between patients in sustained remission and those whose disease progressed. At baseline, clonality was higher than in age-matched healthy donors and showed a strong correlation with circulating CD8+ T-cell counts. Clonality increased at ibrutinib response, stayed stable in sustained remission, and fell back toward baseline at progression.

Each clonotype received, on average, roughly 9.6x coverage in deep resolution sequencing performed on a MiSeq, where the target depth lay between 1 in 1 million and 1 in 200,000 T cells. The immunoSEQ hsTCRB Kit was used to generate the TCR beta libraries. The original pipeline was this. Data were analyzed with ImmunoSEQ Data Assistant and ImmunoSEQ Analyzer, with V, D and J genes assigned per IMGT definitions. Clonality, with values ranging from 0 to 1, was calculated as one minus the normalized Shannon entropy of productive rearrangement frequencies. Only overrepresented clonotypes making up at least 0.05% of the repertoire of each patient were included in the public clonotype analysis. About a dozen age-matched healthy donor repertoires from immuneACCESS served as clonality controls. Imported from immuneACCESS, the table was reduced by TCRdb to in-frame sequences with V and J called. These copies leave out some clones; in studies compared against another copy, an unresolved V gene accounts for under half, and the cause of the remainder is not known. The DNA was the basis for D and trimming; V, J and clone size are from that table. In all, the sample holds 70,000 to 80,000 clones, and 75% to 90% of those were seen once. Of the sample, roughly 40% is held by the ten largest clones.

The junction shows trimming of 0 bases on V and 4 bases on J, and the gene matches do not reach 3 bases of it. CDR1 and CDR2 are drawn from the germline V gene: SGDLS, YYNGEE. Taken from cysteine to phenylalanine, the CDR3 has 15 residues. The read is trimmed to its CDR3 DNA, 45 bases read in frame from base 1. Sample: PBMCs, taken after 24 months of ibrutinib treatment. The source is a human donor with chronic lymphocytic leukemia. The V and J segments used are TRBV9 and TRBJ2-1, and 8 junction bases match TRBD1. The DNA sequence reads TGTGCCAGCAGCGTAGGGGGACAGGCATACAATGAGCAGTTCTTC. The translation is CASSVGGQAYNEQFF. With the rest looked up from the reference TRBV9 and TRBJ2-1 genes rather than sequenced, the full variable domain is DSGVTQTPKHLITATGQRVTLRCSPRSGDLSVYWYQQSLDQGLQFLIQYYNGEERAKGNILERFSAQQFPDLHSELNLSSLELGDSALYFCASSVGGQAYNEQFFGPGTRLTVL.